The sequence of this TCR beta chain was determined in a study of T cells in localized non-small cell lung cancer. Germline V gives CDR1 MNHGY, CDR2 SAAAGT. The CDR3 has 13 residues. V was pared by 11 bases and J by 7 bases, with 3 bases of the junction left unmatched. Whole-study findings and limits: Peak T cell clonality was found in uninvolved adjacent lung, exceeding tumor.

This clone came up a few times. Its antigen is still unknown. The table came from immunoSEQ multiplex PCR; TCRdb's copy has only in-frame clones and leaves some out. This sample has around 3,000 clones, with roughly 23% found just once. The sequencing used lung tumor tissue, collected before any cancer treatment. The TCR was taken from a male donor aged 60 or over with stage III lung adenocarcinoma. V is TRBV6-8 and J is TRBJ2-1, with TRBD2 identical over 15 bases. In DNA, the CDR3 is TGTGCCTCCGGACTAGCGGGGGGGAATGAGCAGTTCTTC. Translation gives CASGLAGGNEQFF.